This T cell receptor beta chain was obtained from a study of blood T cell repertoires in COVID-19. Overall study: The cDNA or gDNA used as material had been derived from T cells, B-cell-depleted T cells, or PBMCs.

In germline, CDR1 is SGHRS, CDR2 YFSETQ. The CDR3 consists of 13 residues. Trimming took 6 bases from V and 6 from J, leaving 15 bases between them. The table came from immunoSEQ multiplex PCR; TCRdb's copy has only in-frame clones and leaves some out. The table has around 130,000 clones, under 85% seen once. The clonotype was recovered from an older woman with acute or convalescent COVID-19. The sequenced material came from peripheral blood. The gene calls are TRBV5-1 and TRBJ1-2; TRBD1 might be the D (5 bases). CDR3 DNA: TGCGCCAGCAATTATCAGGGTCAGGATGGCTACACCTTC. Translated: CASNYQGQDGYTF.